This T cell receptor (beta chain) was found in a study of T-cell memory formation after mild COVID-19. Study results and limitations: Clones contracting across day 15 to 85 had a balanced CD4/CD8 profile; later expanding clones leaned CD4+. There were some responding clones in pre-infection memory, which suggested that cross-reactive memory had joined.

Constant-segment-primed 5'RACE gave TCR alpha and TCR beta cDNA libraries with sample barcodes and UMIs. Each CDR3 protein is one row after TCRdb ran MiXCR on the 5' RACE reads. The sample holds under 250,000 distinct CDR3 sequences; roughly 15% are singletons and the top ten take about 2%. Only a few counts were recorded for this clonotype. Antigen specificity is unknown. What was sequenced was PBMCs or a T cell subset sorted from them (not recorded which). The source is an adult woman who had mild COVID-19 (a few samples of this study predate the infection). Cell type and time point are not known.

This CDR3 is CASRPPGDADQPQHF. In nucleotides, the CDR3 is TGTGCCAGCAGACCACCGGGTGACGCCGATCAGCCCCAGCATTTT. The chain recombines TRBV6-2 or TRBV6-3 with TRBJ1-5, with D unresolved. V gave up 6 bases and J gave up 5 bases, with 17 bases separating them. CDR3 size: 15 residues. Germline CDR1 is MNHEY and CDR2 is SVGEGT.